Listed below are T cell receptor beta chains from one sample, sequenced in a study of long-term antiretroviral therapy in people with HIV. Using immunoSEQ multiplex PCR, the repertoire was profiled, and TCRdb retains in-frame clones only, with some absent. The sample consists of tens of thousands of clones, roughly 80% of them appearing once. Sequenced here: unsorted PBMCs, sampled 2 years after starting antiretroviral therapy. These receptors came from a woman in her fifties or sixties with HIV. CDR3s include the opening cysteine and the closing phenylalanine or tryptophan. A D gene is named only where the DNA matches it firmly. Clone size is not always given. Where it is, it says once, few, many or a class for expanded clones.

CDR3 protein,CDR3 DNA,D gene,V gene,clone size,J gene
CASTPVGGTTNEKLFF,TGTGCCAGTACCCCCGTGGGGGGGACCACTAATGAAAAACTGTTTTTT,.,TRBV19,.,TRBJ1-4
CASRDWGIAGGSYNEQFF,TGTGCCAGCCGAGACTGGGGGATAGCGGGGGGTTCCTACAATGAGCAGTTCTTC,TRBD2,TRBV27,once,TRBJ2-1
CAKTQRNDYTF,TGTGCCAAGACACAAAGGAATGACTACACCTTC,.,TRBV2,.,TRBJ1-2
CAISELGAQETQYF,TGTGCCATCAGTGAGTTGGGGGCTCAAGAGACCCAGTACTTC,.,TRBV10-3,.,TRBJ2-5
CAWSYRRDSGANVLTF,TGTGCCTGGAGTTACCGCCGGGACTCTGGGGCCAACGTCCTGACTTTC,.,TRBV30,.,TRBJ2-6
CASSEDRGGQPQHF,TGTGCCAGCAGTGAGGACAGGGGCGGTCAGCCCCAGCATTTT,TRBD1,TRBV6-1,once,TRBJ1-5
CASSLRGGQETQYF,TGTGCCAGCAGCTTACGGGGGGGGCAAGAGACCCAGTACTTC,TRBD2,TRBV13,.,TRBJ2-5
CASSEPRTVNEKLFF,TGTGCCAGCAGTGAACCCCGGACAGTCAATGAAAAACTGTTTTTT,.,TRBV25-1,few,TRBJ1-4
CASSLFPRAGYTF,TGTGCCAGCAGTTTATTTCCCCGGGCGGGCTACACCTTC,.,TRBV27,.,TRBJ1-2
CASRDRGNTEAFF,TGTGCCAGCCGGGACAGGGGGAACACTGAAGCTTTCTTT,TRBD1,TRBV2,.,TRBJ1-1
CASSGAGSEKETQYF,TGTGCCAGCAGTGGAGCTGGCAGCGAAAAAGAGACCCAGTACTTC,.,TRBV2,.,TRBJ2-5
CASRGRDGNQPQHF,TGTGCCAGCAGAGGGAGGGATGGCAATCAGCCCCAGCATTTT,.,TRBV6-4,.,TRBJ1-5
CASSLRQGGNTGELFF,TGTGCCAGCAGCCTCCGACAGGGGGGGAACACCGGGGAGCTGTTTTTT,TRBD1,TRBV9,.,TRBJ2-2
CASSLSGGYHNEQFF,TGTGCCAGCAGCTTATCGGGGGGCTACCACAATGAGCAGTTCTTC,.,TRBV7-2,.,TRBJ2-1
CASSIRGGRNQPQHF,TGTGCCAGTAGTATACGCGGGGGGCGGAATCAGCCCCAGCATTTT,.,TRBV19,.,TRBJ1-5
CASSPVDSNQPQHF,TGTGCCAGCAGCCCAGTGGATAGCAATCAGCCCCAGCATTTT,.,TRBV7-9,.,TRBJ1-5
CASSYLTSGGDNEQFF,TGTGCCAGCAGCTACCTGACTAGCGGGGGGGACAATGAGCAGTTCTTC,TRBD2,TRBV7-8,.,TRBJ2-1
CASSRWEAGELFF,TGCGCCAGCAGCAGGTGGGAGGCCGGGGAGCTGTTTTTT,.,TRBV4-1,.,TRBJ2-2
CASSIPSFNSPLHF,TGTGCCAGTAGTATACCTTCATTTAATTCACCCCTCCACTTT,.,TRBV19,.,TRBJ1-6
CASSAGPSETQYF,TGTGCCAGCAGCGCCGGACCTTCGGAGACCCAGTACTTC,.,TRBV6-1,.,TRBJ2-5
CASSLGFDYGYTF,TGCGCCAGCAGTCTCGGTTTTGACTATGGCTACACCTTC,.,TRBV10-1,few,TRBJ1-2
CASSLRPTSTDTQYF,TGTGCCAGCAGCTTAAGGCCCACTAGCACAGATACGCAGTATTTT,.,TRBV7-2,few,TRBJ2-3
CASSFTGPPYEQYF,TGCGCCAGCAGCTTCACAGGACCACCCTACGAGCAGTACTTC,.,TRBV5-1,.,TRBJ2-7
CASSRGKQGARGGYTF,TGTGCCAGCAGCAGGGGAAAACAGGGGGCAAGAGGTGGCTACACCTTC,TRBD1,TRBV13,.,TRBJ1-2
CASSDHTSGNTIYF,TGCGCCAGCAGTGACCACACCTCTGGAAACACCATATATTTT,.,TRBV10-2,.,TRBJ1-3
CASSSQRETPLHF,TGTGCCAGCAGCTCCCAGAGGGAGACACCCCTCCACTTT,.,TRBV7-6,few,TRBJ1-6
CASSFSGDYNEQFF,TGTGCCAGCAGTTTCAGCGGGGATTACAATGAGCAGTTCTTC,TRBD2,TRBV27,.,TRBJ2-1
CASSLDFGTENTEAFF,TGTGCCAGCAGCTTGGACTTTGGGACAGAGAACACTGAAGCTTTCTTT,TRBD1,TRBV5-4,.,TRBJ1-1
CASSATGPPNQPQHF,TGTGCCAGCTCAGCGACAGGGCCCCCCAATCAGCCCCAGCATTTT,TRBD1,TRBV18,.,TRBJ1-5
CASLSGTGGRGRNQPQHF,TGTGCCAGTTTATCCGGGACAGGGGGCCGAGGGCGCAATCAGCCCCAGCATTTT,TRBD1,TRBV19,.,TRBJ1-5
CASSLDSRTEAFF,TGTGCCAGCAGTCTTGACAGTAGGACTGAAGCTTTCTTT,.,TRBV7-3,.,TRBJ1-1
CASRTEGRAERGYTF,TGCGCCAGCAGAACGGAGGGGAGGGCAGAGCGGGGCTACACCTTC,.,TRBV5-1,.,TRBJ1-2
CASSEVPGTNTGELFF,TGTGCCAGCAGTGAAGTGCCAGGGACGAACACCGGGGAGCTGTTTTTT,.,TRBV6-1,.,TRBJ2-2
CASNGRNTGELFF,TGCGCCAGCAATGGAAGGAACACCGGGGAGCTGTTTTTT,.,TRBV5-1,.,TRBJ2-2
CASAGENGYTF,TGTGCCAGCGCAGGGGAAAATGGCTACACCTTC,.,TRBV6-1,.,TRBJ1-2
CASSQLESEVGTQYF,TGCGCCAGCAGCCAACTAGAGTCGGAGGTCGGCACGCAGTATTTT,.,TRBV4-1,.,TRBJ2-3
CASSIAHQETQYF,TGTGCCAGTAGTATCGCCCACCAAGAGACCCAGTACTTC,.,TRBV19,.,TRBJ2-5
CASSFGGAGTDTQYF,TGTGCCAGCAGCTTCGGGGGGGCGGGCACAGATACGCAGTATTTT,TRBD2,TRBV13,.,TRBJ2-3
CASTRGGDGGYTF,TGTGCCAGCACCCGGGGAGGGGATGGGGGCTACACCTTC,.,TRBV9,.,TRBJ1-2
CSVVFDRGSGNTIYF,TGCAGCGTTGTCTTCGACAGGGGGTCTGGAAACACCATATATTTT,TRBD1,TRBV29-1,.,TRBJ1-3
CASSVKGSNYGYTF,TGTGCCAGCAGTGTAAAGGGATCTAACTATGGCTACACCTTC,.,TRBV6-1,.,TRBJ1-2
CAWIPATGLATDTQYF,TGTGCCTGGATCCCGGCCACGGGACTAGCGACAGATACGCAGTATTTT,TRBD2,TRBV30,.,TRBJ2-3
CASSFHLNTEAFF,TGTGCCAGCAGTTTTCATTTGAACACTGAAGCTTTCTTT,.,TRBV27,.,TRBJ1-1